The entry that follows covers one T cell receptor beta chain sequence. No antigen is known for it. Investigators sorted each CD8+ T cell subset in triplicate, taking over 250,000 cells each time. Those CD8+ T cells considered naive were CD45RO-CCR7+CD27+CD95-. 5' RACE that incorporated UMI labels was used to prepare the TRB cDNA libraries. After re-calling the 5' RACE reads, TCRdb lists one entry per CDR3 protein, DNA absent. The sample table includes approximately 100,000 distinct CDR3 sequences. This sample stems from a study of CXCR3-negative and CXCR3-positive naive CD8 T cells. For the study at large: TRB reads totalled about 150 million, about 1.5 +/- 0.3 million per library.

Notes on the study in general: Similarly elevated diversity marked both naive subsets, with memory CD8+ cells showing far lower diversity. For CXCR3-positive naive cells, TRB CDR3s were more hydrophobic than those of CXCR3-negative naive cells.

Germline CDR1 and CDR2: DFQATT and SNEGSKA (reference sequence). The CDR3 runs 15 residues. Sample: naive CXCR3+ CD8+ T cells from blood. Subset described: CD45RO-CCR7+CD27+CD95- naive CD8+ T cells expressing CXCR3 (TNR3+). This clonotype was sampled from a human donor in good health. Some clones in this sample may be carry-over from other donors' samples. The rearrangement joins TRBV20-1 to TRBJ2-7; the TCRdb D gene call, TRBD2, has no DNA to confirm it. The CDR3 sequence: CSARDRSGIGDEQYF.